This TCR beta chain appears in the sequencing data of a study of beta chain features in type 1 diabetes. Background on the study: Examination spanned 100 million to 130 million sorted cells from all samples. Findings of the study overall: All four CD4+ subsets of Type 1 diabetes patients contained TCRB CDR3s that were moderately but significantly shorter.

The germline V and J ends were trimmed by 5 bases and 3 bases, with 15 bases remaining between them. Germline V lookup: CDR1 SNHLY, CDR2 FYNNEI. This CDR3 has 15 amino acids. The isolated RNA, all of it, was reverse transcribed, so expressed TCRB transcripts were what got sequenced. The table came from immunoSEQ multiplex PCR; TCRdb's copy has only in-frame clones and leaves some out. The sample records 250,000 to 300,000 clones, roughly an eighth being singletons. As for this clone: The antigen is not known.

Populations obtained by sorting all exceeded 95% purity. This chain links TRBV2 with TRBJ2-3, with D possibly TRBD2 on 6 matching bases. The sequence came from a man aged 25-40 years with type 1 diabetes. The source material was naive CD4+ T cells from blood. CDR3 nucleotide sequence: TGTGCCAGCAGTAGGGACTTCTCTAGTACAGATACGCAGTATTTT. Its protein product is CASSRDFSSTDTQYF.